The sequence of this T cell receptor beta chain was determined in a study of type 1 regulatory T cells. Study information: T-allo10 is an in vitro-generated, Tr1-enriched CD4 T cell product specific for alloantigen.

TCRdb itself ran the reads through MiXCR, one entry per CDR3 protein. The table has about 68,000 distinct CDR3 sequences, about 62% seen once; the top ten hold 7.6%. V dropped 3 bases and J dropped 0 bases, with 6 bases sitting between them. The V gene's germline CDR1 is SGHRS and CDR2 YFSETQ. This CDR3 is 14 amino acids long. A note on this clonotype: Its antigen remains unknown.

This TCR was sampled from a human donor in good health. The sequencing sample was made of cultured T cells, either the whole culture or a sorted T cell fraction (not recorded which). The subset was: Tr1-enriched cell product generated in vitro against host alloantigens. This chain connects TRBV5-1 to TRBJ2-2; TRBD2 might be the D (5 bases). This CDR3 is CASSSEANTGELFF. In nucleotides, the CDR3 is TGCGCCAGCAGCTCGGAGGCGAACACCGGGGAGCTGTTTTTT.